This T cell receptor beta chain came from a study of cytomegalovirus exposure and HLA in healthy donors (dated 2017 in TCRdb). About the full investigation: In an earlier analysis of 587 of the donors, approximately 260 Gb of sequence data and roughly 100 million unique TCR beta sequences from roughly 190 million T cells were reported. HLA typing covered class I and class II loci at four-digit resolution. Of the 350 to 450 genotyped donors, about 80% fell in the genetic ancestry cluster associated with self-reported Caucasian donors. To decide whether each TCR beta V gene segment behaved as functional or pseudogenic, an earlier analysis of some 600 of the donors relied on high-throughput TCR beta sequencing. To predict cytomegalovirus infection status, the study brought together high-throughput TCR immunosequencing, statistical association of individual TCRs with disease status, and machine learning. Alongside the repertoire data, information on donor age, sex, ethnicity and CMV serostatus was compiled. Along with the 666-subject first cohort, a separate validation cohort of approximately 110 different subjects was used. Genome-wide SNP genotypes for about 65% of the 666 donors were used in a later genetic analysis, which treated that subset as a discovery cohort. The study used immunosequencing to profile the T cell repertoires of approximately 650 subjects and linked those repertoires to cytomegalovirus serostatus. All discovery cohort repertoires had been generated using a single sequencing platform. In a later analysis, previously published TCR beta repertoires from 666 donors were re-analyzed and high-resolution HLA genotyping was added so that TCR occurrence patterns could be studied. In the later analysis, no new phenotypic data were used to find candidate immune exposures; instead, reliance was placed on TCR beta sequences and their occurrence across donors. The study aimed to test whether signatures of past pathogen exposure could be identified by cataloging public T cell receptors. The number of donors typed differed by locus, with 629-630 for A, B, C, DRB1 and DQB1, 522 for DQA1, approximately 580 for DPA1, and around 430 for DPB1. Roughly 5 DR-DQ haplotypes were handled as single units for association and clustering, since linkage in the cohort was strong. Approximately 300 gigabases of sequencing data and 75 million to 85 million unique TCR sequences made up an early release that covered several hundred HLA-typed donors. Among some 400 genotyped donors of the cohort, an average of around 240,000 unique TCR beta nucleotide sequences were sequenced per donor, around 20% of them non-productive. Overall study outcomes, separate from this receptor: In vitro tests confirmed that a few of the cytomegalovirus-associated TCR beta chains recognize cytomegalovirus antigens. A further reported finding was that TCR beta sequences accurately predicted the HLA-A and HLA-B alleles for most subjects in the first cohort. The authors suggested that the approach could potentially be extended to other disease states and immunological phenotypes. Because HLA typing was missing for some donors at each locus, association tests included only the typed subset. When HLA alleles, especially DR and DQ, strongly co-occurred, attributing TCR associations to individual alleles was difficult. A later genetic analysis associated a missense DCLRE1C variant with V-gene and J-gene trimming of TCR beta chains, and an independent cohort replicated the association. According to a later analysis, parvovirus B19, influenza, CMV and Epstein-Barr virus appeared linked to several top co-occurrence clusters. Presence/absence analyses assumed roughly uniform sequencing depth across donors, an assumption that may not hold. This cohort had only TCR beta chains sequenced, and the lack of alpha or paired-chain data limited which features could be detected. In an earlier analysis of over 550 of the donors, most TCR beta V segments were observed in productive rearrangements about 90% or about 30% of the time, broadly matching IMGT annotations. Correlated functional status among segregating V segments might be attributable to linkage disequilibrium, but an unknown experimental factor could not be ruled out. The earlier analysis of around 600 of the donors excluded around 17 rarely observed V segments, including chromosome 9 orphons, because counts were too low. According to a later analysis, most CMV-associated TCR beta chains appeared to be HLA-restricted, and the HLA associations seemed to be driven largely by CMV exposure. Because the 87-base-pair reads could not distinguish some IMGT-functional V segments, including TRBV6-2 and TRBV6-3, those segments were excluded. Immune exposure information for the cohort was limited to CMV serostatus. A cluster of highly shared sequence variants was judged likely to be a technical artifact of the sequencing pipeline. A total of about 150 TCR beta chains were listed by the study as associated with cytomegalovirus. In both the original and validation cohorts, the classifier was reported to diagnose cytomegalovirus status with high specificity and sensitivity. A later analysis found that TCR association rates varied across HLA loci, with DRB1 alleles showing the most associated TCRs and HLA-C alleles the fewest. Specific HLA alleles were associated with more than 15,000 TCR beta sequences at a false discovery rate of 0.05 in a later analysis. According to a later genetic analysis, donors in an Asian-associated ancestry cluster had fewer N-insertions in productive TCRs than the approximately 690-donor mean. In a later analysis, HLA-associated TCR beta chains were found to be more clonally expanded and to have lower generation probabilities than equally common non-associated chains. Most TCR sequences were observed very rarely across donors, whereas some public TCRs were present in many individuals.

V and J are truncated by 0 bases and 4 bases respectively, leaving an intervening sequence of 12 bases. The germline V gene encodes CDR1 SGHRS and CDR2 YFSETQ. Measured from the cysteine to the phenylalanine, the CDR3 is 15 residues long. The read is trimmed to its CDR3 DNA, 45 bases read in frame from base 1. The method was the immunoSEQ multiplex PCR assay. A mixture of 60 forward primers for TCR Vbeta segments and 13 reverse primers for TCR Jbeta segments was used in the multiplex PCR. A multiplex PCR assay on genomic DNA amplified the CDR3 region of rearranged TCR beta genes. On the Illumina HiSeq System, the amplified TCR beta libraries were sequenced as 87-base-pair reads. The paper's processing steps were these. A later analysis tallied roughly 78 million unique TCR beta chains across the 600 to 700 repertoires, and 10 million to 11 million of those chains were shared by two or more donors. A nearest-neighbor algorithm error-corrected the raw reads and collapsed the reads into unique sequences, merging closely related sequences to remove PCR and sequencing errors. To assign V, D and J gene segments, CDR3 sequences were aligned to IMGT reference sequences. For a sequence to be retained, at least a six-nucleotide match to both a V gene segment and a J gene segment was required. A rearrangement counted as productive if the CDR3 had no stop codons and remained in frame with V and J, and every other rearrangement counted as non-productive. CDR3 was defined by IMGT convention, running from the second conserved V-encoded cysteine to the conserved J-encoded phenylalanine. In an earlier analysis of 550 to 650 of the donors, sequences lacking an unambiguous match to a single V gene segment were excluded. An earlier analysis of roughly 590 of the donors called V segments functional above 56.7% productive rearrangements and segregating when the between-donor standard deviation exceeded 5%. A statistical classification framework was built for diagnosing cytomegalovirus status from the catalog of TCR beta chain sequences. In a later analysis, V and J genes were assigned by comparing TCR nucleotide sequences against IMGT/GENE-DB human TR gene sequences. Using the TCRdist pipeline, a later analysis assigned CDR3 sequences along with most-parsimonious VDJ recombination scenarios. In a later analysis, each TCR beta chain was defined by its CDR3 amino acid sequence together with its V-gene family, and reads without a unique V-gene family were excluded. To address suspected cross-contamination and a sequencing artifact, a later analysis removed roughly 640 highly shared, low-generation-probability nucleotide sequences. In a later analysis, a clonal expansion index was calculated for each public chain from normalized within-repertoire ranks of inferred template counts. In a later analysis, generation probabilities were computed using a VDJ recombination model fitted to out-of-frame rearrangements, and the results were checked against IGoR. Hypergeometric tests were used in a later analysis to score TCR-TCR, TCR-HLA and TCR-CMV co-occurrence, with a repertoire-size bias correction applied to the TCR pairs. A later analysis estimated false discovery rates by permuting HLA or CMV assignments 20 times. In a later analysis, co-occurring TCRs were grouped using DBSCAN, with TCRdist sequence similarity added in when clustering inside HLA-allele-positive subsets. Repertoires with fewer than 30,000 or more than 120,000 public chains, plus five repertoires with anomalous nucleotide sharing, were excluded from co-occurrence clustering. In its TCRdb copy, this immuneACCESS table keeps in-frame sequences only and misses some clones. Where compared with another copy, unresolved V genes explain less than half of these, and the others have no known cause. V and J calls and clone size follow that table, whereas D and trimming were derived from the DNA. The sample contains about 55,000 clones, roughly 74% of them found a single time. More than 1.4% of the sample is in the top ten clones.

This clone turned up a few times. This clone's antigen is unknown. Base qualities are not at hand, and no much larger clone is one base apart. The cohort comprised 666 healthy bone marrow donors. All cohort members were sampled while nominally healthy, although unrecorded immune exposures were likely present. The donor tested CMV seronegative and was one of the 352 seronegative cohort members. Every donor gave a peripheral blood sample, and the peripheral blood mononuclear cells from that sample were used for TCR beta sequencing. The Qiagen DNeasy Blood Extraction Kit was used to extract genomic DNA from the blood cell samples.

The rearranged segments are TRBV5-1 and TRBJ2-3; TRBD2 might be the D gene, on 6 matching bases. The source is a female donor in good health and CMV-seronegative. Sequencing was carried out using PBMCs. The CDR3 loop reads CASSLVTGDPDTQYF. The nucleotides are TGCGCCAGCAGCTTGGTGACGGGGGACCCAGATACGCAGTATTTT.